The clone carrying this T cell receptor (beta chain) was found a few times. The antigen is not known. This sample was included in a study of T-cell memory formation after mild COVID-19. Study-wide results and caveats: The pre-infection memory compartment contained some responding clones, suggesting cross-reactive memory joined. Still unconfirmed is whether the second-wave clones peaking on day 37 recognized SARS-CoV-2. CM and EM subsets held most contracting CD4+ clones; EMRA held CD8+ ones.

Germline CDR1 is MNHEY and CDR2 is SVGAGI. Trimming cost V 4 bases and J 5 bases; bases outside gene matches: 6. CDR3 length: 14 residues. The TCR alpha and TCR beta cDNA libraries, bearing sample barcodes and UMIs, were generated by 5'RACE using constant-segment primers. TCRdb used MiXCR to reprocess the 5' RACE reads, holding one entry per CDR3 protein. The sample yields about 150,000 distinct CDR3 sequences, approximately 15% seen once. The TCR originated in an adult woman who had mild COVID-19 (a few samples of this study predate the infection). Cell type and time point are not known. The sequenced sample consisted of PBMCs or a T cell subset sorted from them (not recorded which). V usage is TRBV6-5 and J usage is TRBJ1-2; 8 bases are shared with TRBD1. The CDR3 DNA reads TGTGCCAGCAGTTCCTTTGGACAGGGATATGGCTACACCTTC. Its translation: CASSSFGQGYGYTF.